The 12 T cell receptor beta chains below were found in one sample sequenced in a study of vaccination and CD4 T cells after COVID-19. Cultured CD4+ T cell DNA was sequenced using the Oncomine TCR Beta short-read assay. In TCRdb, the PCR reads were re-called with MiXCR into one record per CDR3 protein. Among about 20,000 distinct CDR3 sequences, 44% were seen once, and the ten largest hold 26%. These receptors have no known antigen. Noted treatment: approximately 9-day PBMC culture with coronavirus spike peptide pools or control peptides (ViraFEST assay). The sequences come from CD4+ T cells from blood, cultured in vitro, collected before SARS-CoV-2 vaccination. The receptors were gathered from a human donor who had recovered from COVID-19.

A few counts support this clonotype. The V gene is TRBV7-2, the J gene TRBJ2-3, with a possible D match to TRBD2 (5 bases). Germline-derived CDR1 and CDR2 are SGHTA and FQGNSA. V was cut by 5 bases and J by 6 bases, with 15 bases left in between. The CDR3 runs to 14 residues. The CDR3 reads CASSPVNSGDTQYF. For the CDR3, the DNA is TGTGCCAGCAGCCCCGTAAATTCGGGGGATACGCAGTATTTT.

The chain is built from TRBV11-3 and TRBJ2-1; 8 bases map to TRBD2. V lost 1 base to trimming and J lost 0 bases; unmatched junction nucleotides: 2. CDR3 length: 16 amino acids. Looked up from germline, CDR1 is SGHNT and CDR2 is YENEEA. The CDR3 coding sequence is TGTGCCAGCAGCTTAGTGCGGGGGGCCTCCTACAATGAGCAGTTCTTC. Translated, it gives CASSLVRGASYNEQFF. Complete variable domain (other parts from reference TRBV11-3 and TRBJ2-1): EAGVVQSPRYKIIEKKQPVAFWCNPISGHNTLYWYLQNLGQGPELLIRYENEEAVDDSQLPKDRFSAERLKGVDSTLKIQPAELGDSAVYLCASSLVRGASYNEQFFGPGTRLTVL.

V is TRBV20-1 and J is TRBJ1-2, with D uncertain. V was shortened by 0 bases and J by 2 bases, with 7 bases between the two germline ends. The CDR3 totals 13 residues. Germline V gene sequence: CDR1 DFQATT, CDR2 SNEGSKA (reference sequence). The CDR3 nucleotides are TGCAGTGCTAGAGAAGGCGGAAACTATGGCTACACCTTC. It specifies CSAREGGNYGYTF.

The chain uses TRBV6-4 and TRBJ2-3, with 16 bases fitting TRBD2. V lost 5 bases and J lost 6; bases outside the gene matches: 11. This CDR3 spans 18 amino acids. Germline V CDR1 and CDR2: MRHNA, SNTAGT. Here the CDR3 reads CASSPQGLAGGPGDTQYF. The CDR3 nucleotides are TGTGCCAGCAGTCCCCAGGGACTAGCGGGAGGGCCGGGCGATACGCAGTATTTT.

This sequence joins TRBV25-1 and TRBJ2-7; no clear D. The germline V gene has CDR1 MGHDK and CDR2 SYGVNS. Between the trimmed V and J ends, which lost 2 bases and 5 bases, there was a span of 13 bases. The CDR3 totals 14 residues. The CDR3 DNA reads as TGTGCCAGCAGTGAACCAAGGTACCGGAACGAGCAGTACTTC. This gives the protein CASSEPRYRNEQYF.

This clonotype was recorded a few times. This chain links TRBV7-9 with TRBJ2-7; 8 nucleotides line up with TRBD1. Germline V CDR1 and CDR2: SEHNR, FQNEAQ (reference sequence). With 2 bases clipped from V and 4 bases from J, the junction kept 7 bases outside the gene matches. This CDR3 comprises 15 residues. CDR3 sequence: CASSLIGGQGYEQYF. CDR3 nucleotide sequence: TGTGCCAGCAGCTTAATTGGCGGACAGGGATACGAGCAGTACTTC.

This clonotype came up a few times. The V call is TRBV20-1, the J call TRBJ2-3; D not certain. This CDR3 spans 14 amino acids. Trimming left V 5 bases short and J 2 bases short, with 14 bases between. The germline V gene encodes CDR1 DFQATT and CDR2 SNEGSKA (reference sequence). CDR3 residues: CSAPSPRLTDTQYF. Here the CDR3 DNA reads TGCAGTGCTCCGTCCCCCCGCCTCACAGATACGCAGTATTTT.

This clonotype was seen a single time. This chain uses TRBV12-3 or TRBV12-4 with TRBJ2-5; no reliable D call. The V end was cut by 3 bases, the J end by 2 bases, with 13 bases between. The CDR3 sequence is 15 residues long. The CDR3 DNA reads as TGTGCCAGCAGTTTGTCTACCCTGCGGCAAGAGACCCAGTACTTC. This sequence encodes CASSLSTLRQETQYF.

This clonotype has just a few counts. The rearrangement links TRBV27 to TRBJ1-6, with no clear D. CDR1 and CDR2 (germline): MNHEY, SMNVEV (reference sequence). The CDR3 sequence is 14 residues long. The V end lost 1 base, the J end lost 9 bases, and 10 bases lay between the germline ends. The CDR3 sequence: CASSLYTETSPLHF. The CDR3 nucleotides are TGTGCCAGCAGTTTATATACGGAAACTTCACCCCTCCACTTT.

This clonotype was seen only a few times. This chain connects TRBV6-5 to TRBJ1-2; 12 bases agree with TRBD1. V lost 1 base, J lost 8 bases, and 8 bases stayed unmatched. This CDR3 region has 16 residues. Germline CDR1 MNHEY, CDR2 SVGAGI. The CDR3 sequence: CASSYLGQGADEGYTF. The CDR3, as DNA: TGTGCCAGCAGTTACTTGGGACAGGGGGCTGATGAGGGCTACACCTTC.

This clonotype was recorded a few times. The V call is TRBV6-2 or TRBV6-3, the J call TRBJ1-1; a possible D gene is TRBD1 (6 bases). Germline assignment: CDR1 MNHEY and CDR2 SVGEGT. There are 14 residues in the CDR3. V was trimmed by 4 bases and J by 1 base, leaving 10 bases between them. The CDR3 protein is CASSLKGGNTEAFF. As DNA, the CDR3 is TGTGCCAGCAGTTTAAAAGGGGGGAACACTGAAGCTTTCTTT.

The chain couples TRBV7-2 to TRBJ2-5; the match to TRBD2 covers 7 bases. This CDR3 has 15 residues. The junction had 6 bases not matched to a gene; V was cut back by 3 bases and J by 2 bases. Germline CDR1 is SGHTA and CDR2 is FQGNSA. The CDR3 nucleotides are TGTGCCAGCAGCTTCCTTCGGGGGGAACAAGAGACCCAGTACTTC. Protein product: CASSFLRGEQETQYF.